One T cell receptor (beta chain) is described in this entry. The data stem from a study of blood T cell repertoires in COVID-19. Background on the study: From T cells, B-cell-depleted T cells, or PBMCs came the material, which was cDNA or gDNA.

Per the study methods: How many nucleated cells were present was estimated from reference gene primer amplification. The table came from immunoSEQ multiplex PCR; TCRdb's copy has only in-frame clones and leaves some out. The V and J calls and clone size are taken from that table; D and trimming were inferred from the DNA. The repertoire holds a few hundred thousand clones, with around 86% as singletons. The CDR3 is made up of 13 amino acids. The V gene's germline CDR1 is SEHNR and CDR2 FQNEAQ (reference sequence). V lost 5 bases, J lost 6 bases, and 10 bases lay in between. Cohort 3 donors counted as recovered after two negative PCRs, clearance, or resolved symptoms.

J is TRBJ2-2 and V is TRBV7-9; D is possibly TRBD2 (5 bases). This TCR was recovered from a woman aged 45-65 years who had recovered from COVID-19. Input material: PBMCs or T cells enriched from blood (not recorded which). The CDR3 coding sequence is TGTGCCAGCAGCCGACCCGGGGCCGGGGAGCTGTTTTTT. Amino acids: CASSRPGAGELFF.